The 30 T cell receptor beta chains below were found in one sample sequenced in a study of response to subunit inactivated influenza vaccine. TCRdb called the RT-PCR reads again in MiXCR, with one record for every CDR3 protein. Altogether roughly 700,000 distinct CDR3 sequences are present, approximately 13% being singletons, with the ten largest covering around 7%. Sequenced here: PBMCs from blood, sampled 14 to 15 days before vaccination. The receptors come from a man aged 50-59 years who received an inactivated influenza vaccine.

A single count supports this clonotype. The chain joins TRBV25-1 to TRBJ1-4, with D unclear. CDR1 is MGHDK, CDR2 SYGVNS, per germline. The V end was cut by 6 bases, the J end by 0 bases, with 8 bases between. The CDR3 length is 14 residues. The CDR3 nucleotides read TGTGCCAGCAGCACGAGTGCAACTAATGAAAAACTGTTTTTT. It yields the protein CASSTSATNEKLFF.

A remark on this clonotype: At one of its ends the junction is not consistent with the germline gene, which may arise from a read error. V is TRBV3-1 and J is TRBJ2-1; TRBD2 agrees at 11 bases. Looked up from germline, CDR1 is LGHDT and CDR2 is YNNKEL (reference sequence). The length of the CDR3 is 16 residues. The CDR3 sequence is CASTQVSGGAYNEQFF. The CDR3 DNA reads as TGTGCCAGCACCCAAGTTAGCGGGGGGGCCTACAATGAGCAGTTCTTC.

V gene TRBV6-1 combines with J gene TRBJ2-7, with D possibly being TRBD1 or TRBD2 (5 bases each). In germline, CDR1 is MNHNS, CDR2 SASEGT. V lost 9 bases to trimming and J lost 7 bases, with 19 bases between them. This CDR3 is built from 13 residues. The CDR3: CASSRDRLGEQYF. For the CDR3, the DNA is TGTGCCAGTTCACGGGACCGCCTGGGGGAGCAGTACTTC.

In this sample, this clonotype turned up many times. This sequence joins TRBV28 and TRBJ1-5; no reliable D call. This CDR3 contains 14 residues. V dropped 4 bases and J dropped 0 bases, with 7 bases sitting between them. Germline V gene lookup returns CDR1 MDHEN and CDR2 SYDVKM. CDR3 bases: TGTGCCAGCAGTTCAATATATAGCAATCAGCCCCAGCATTTT. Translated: CASSSIYSNQPQHF.

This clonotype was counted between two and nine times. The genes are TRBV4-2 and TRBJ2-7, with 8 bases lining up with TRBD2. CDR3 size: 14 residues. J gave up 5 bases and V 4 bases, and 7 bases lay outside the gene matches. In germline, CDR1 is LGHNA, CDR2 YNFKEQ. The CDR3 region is CASSPPAAGDEQYF. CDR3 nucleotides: TGTGCCAGCAGCCCGCCGGCAGCGGGGGACGAGCAGTACTTC.

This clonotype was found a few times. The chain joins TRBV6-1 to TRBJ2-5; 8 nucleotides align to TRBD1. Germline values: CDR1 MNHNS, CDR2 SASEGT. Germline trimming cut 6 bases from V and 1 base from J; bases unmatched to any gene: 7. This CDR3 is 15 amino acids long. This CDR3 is CASSSTGTGQETQYF. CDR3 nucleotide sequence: TGTGCCAGCAGCTCTACCGGGACAGGCCAAGAGACCCAGTACTTC.

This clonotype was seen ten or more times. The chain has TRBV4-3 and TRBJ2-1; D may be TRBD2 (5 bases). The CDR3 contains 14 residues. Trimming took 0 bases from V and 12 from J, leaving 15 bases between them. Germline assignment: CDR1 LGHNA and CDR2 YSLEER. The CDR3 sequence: CASSQEYRGNRQFF. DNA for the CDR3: TGCGCCAGCAGCCAAGAATATCGAGGGAATCGGCAGTTCTTC.

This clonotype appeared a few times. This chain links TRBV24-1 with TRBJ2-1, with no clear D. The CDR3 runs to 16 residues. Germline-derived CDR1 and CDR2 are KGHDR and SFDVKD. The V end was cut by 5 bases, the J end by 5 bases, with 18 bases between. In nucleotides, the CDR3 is TGTGCCACCAGTGCCCAGGACGGACGTCCCAACAATGAGCAGTTCTTC. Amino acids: CATSAQDGRPNNEQFF.

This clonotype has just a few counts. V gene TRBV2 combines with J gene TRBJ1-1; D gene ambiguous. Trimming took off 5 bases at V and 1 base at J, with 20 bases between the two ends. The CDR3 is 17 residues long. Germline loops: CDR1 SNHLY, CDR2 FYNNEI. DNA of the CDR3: TGTGCCAGCAGTTCTATGAAGGCTCCTAGAACGAACACTGAAGCTTTCTTT. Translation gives CASSSMKAPRTNTEAFF. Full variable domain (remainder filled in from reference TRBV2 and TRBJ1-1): EPEVTQTPSHQVTQMGQEVILRCVPISNHLYFYWYRQILGQKVEFLVSFYNNEISEKSEIFDDQFSVERPDGSNFTLKIRSTKLEDSAMYFCASSSMKAPRTNTEAFFGQGTRLTVV.

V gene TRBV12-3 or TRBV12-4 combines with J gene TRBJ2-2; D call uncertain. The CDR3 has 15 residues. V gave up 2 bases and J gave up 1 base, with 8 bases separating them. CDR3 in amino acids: CASSLSPLNTGELFF. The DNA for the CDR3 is TGTGCCAGCAGTTTATCACCATTGAACACCGGGGAGCTGTTTTTT.

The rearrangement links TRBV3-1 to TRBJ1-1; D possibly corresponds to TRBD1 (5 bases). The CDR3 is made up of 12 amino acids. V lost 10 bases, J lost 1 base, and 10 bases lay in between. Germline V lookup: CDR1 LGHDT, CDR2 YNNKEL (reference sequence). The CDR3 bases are TGTGCCACCCAGGGAGGGAACACTGAAGCTTTCTTT. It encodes CATQGGNTEAFF. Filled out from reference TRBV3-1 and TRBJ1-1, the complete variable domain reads DTAVSQTPKYLVTQMGNDKSIKCEQNLGHDTMYWYKQDSKKFLKIMFSYNNKELIINETVPNRFSPKSPDKAHLNLHINSLELGDSAVYFCATQGGNTEAFFGQGTRLTVV.

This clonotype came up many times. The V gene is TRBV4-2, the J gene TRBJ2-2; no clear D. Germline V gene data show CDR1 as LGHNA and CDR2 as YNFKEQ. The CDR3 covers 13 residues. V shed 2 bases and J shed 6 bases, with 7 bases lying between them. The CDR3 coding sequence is TGTGCCAGCAGCCAACGTCAGGCCGGGGAGCTGTTTTTT. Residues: CASSQRQAGELFF.

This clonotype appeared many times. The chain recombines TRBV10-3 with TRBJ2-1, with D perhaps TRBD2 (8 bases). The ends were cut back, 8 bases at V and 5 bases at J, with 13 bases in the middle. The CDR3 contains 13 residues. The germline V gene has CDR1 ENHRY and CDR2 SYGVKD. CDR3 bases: TGTGCCATCCGACAGGGACTAGACAATGAGCAGTTCTTC. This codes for CAIRQGLDNEQFF.

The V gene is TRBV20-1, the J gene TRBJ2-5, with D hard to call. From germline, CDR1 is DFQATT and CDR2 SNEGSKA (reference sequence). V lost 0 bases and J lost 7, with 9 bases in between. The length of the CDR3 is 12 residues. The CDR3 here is CSARDLPGTQYF. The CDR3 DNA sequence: TGCAGTGCTAGAGATCTCCCGGGGACCCAGTACTTC.

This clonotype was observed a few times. DNA of the CDR3: TGTGCCAGCAGCCGCAATTGGGATACGCAGTATTTT. It specifies CASSRNWDTQYF. V is TRBV7-9 and J is TRBJ2-3; no clear D. The CDR3 contains 12 residues. The germline V gene has CDR1 SEHNR and CDR2 FQNEAQ (reference sequence). Trimming pared 5 bases from V and 6 bases from J, leaving 9 bases between.

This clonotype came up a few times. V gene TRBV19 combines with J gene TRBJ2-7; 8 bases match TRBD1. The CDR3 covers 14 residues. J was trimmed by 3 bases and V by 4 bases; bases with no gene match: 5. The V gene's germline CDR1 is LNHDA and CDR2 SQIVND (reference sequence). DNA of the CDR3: TGTGCCAGTAGTAGAGAAGGACAGGGCTACGAGCAGTACTTC. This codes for CASSREGQGYEQYF.

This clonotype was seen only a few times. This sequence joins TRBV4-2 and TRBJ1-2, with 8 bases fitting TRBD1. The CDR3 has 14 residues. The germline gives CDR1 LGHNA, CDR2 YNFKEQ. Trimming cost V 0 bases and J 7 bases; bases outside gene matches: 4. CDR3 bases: TGTGCCAGCAGCCAAGATTCAGGGGGCGGTGGCTACACCTTC. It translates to CASSQDSGGGGYTF.

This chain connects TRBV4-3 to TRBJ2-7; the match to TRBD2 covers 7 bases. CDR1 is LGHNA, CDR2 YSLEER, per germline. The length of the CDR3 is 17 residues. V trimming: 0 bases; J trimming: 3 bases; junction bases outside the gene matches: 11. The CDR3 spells CASSQDFGFGGVYEQYF. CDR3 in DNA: TGCGCCAGCAGCCAAGATTTCGGGTTTGGGGGGGTCTACGAGCAGTACTTC.

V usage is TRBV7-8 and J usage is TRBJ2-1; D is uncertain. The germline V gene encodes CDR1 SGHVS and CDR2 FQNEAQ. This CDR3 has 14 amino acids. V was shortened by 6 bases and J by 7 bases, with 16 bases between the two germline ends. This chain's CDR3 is CASSFARLGNEQFF. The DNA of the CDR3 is TGTGCCAGCAGTTTTGCCCGGCTTGGGAATGAGCAGTTCTTC.

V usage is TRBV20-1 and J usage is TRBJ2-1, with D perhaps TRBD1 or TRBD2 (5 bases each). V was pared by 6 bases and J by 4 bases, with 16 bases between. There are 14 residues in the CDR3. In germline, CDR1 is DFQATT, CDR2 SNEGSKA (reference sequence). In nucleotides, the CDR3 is TGCAGTGCCTCCCGGGGCGCAGGGTACAATGAGCAGTTCTTC. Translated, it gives CSASRGAGYNEQFF.

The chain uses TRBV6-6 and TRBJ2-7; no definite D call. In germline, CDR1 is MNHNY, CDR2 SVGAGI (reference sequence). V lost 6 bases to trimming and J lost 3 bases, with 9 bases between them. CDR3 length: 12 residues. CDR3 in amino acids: CASSARIYEQYF. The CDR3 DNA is TGTGCCAGCAGCGCGCGGATCTACGAGCAGTACTTC.

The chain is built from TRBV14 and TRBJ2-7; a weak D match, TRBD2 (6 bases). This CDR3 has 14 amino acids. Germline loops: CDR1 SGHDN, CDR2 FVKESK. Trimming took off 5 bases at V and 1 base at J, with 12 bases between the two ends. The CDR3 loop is CASSDGTRSYEQYF. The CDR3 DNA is TGTGCCAGCAGCGACGGGACTCGATCCTACGAGCAGTACTTC.

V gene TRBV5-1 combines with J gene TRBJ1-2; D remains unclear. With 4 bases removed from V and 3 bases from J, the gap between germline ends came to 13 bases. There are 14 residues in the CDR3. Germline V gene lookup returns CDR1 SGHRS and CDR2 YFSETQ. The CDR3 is CASSPRTDYYGYTF. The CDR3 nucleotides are TGCGCCAGCAGCCCACGGACGGACTACTATGGCTACACCTTC. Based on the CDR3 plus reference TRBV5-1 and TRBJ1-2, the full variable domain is KAGVTQTPRYLIKTRGQQVTLSCSPISGHRSVSWYQQTPGQGLQFLFEYFSETQRNKGNFPGRFSGRQFSNSRSEMNVSTLELGDSALYLCASSPRTDYYGYTFGSGTRLTVV.

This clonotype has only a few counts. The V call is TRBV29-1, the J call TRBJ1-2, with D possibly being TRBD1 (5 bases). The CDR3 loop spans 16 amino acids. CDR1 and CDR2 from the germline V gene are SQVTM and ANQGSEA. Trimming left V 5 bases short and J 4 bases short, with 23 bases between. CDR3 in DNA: TGCAGCGTTCCCCGGAGGAGGGGCGCTCTTACCTATGGCTACACCTTC. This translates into CSVPRRRGALTYGYTF.

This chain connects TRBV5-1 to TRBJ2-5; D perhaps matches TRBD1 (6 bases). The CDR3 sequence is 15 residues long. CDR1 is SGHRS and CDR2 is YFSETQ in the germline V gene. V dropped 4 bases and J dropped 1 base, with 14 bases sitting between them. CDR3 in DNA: TGCGCCAGCAGCCCAACACAGGGTCGCCAAGAGACCCAGTACTTC. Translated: CASSPTQGRQETQYF.

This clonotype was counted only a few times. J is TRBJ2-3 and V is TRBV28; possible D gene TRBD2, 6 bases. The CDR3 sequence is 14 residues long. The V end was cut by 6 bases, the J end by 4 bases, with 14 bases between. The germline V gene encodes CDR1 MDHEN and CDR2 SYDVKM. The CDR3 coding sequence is TGTGCCAGCAGCTACGGGGGATCCGCAGATACGCAGTATTTT. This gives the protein CASSYGGSADTQYF. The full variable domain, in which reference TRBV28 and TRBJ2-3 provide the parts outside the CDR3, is DVKVTQSSRYLVKRTGEKVFLECVQDMDHENMFWYRQDPGLGLRLIYFSYDVKMKEKGDIPEGYSVSREKKERFSLILESASTNQTSMYLCASSYGGSADTQYFGPGTRLTVL.

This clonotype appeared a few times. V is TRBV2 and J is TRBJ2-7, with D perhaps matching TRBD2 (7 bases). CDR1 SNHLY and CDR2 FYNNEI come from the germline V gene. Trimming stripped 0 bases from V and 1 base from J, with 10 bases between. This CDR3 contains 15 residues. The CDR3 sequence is CASSEAGRGSYEQYF. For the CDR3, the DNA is TGTGCCAGCAGTGAAGCAGGGAGGGGGTCCTACGAGCAGTACTTC.

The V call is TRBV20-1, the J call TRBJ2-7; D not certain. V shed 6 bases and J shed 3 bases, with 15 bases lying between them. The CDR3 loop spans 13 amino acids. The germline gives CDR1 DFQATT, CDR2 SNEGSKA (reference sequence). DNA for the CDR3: TGCAGTGCCCCCCACAGTCTCAACTACGAGCAGTACTTC. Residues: CSAPHSLNYEQYF.

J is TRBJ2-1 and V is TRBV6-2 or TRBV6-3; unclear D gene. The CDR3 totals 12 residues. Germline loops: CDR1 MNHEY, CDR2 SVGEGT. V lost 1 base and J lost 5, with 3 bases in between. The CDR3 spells CASSYFNNEQFF. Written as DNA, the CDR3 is TGTGCCAGCAGTTACTTCAACAATGAGCAGTTCTTC.

The CDR3 nucleotides read TGTGCCAGCAGCCAAGATCCCCTAACAGGGAACCAAGAGACCCAGTACTTC. Its protein is CASSQDPLTGNQETQYF. The rearrangement links TRBV4-2 to TRBJ2-5; a weak D match, TRBD1 (6 bases). Trimming took off 0 bases at V and 0 bases at J, with 14 bases between the two ends. Germline values: CDR1 LGHNA, CDR2 YNFKEQ. CDR3 length: 17 amino acids.